One sample yielded the 14 T cell receptor beta chains listed below, sequenced in a study of cytomegalovirus exposure and HLA in healthy donors. This PCR relied on a set of 60 Vbeta primers and 13 Jbeta primers. Here immunoSEQ multiplex PCR was the method, and the copy in TCRdb shows in-frame clones only, minus some. The sample records some 110,000 clones, about four fifths being singletons. Sequencing input: PBMCs. The receptors originated from a woman between 18 and 30 years old in good health and CMV-seronegative.

This clone was observed a single time. V gene TRBV4-1 combines with J gene TRBJ2-7; D may be TRBD1 (5 bases). CDR1 is MGHRA and CDR2 is YSYEKL in the germline V gene. The CDR3 has 15 amino acids. V lost 4 bases to trimming and J lost 2 bases, with 15 bases between them. In DNA form, the CDR3 reads TGCGCCAGCAGCCTGTCCCAGGGTCGTACCTACGAGCAGTACTTC. It specifies CASSLSQGRTYEQYF.

V gene TRBV25-1 combines with J gene TRBJ1-1, with TRBD1 matching over 7 bases. The V and J ends lost 2 bases and 0 bases, in that order; junction bases with no gene match: 6. This CDR3 comprises 16 residues. Germline CDR1 and CDR2: MGHDK and SYGVNS. For the CDR3, the DNA is TGTGCCAGCAGTGAAGGGGACAGAGGGGTGAACACTGAAGCTTTCTTT. Its protein product is CASSEGDRGVNTEAFF.

This clone came up once. The genes are TRBV10-1 and TRBJ2-7; 13 bases are a match to TRBD2. Germline V lookup: CDR1 WNHNN, CDR2 SYGVQD (reference sequence). The V segment lost 7 bases and the J segment 3 bases; nucleotides outside the gene matches: 3. This CDR3 has 14 residues. In DNA, the CDR3 is TGCGCCAGCATTGGGACTAGCGGGGTCTACGAGCAGTACTTC. It yields the protein CASIGTSGVYEQYF.

Concerning this clone: Other DNA sequences in this sample translate to the same CDR3. The chain carries TRBV5-1 and TRBJ2-3; D is undetermined. V was pared by 1 base and J by 1 base, with 4 bases between. CDR1 is SGHRS and CDR2 is YFSETQ in the germline V gene. This CDR3 is 13 amino acids long. CDR3 sequence reads: CASSLPGTDTQYF. The CDR3 nucleotides are TGCGCCAGCAGCTTGCCGGGCACAGATACGCAGTATTTT.

The CDR3 protein is CASSVAGGGYEQYF. DNA of the CDR3: TGTGCCAGCAGCGTAGCAGGGGGCGGCTACGAGCAGTACTTC. The V and J genes are TRBV9 and TRBJ2-7; 8 positions match TRBD1. V dropped 0 bases and J dropped 3; count of bases not matched to a gene: 2. CDR3 length: 14 amino acids. Germline V lookup: CDR1 SGDLS, CDR2 YYNGEE.

This clone was detected only once. The gene calls are TRBV5-1 and TRBJ2-7, with 11 bases aligning to TRBD1. V dropped 3 bases and J dropped 5; count of bases not matched to a gene: 13. The CDR3 consists of 17 residues. Germline CDR1 and CDR2: SGHRS and YFSETQ. The CDR3 nucleotides read TGCGCCAGCAGCTCCCGGACAGGGGGCCCACGCGGGGACGAGCAGTACTTC. Residues: CASSSRTGGPRGDEQYF.

The V and J genes are TRBV6-1 and TRBJ2-7, with D maybe TRBD2 (6 bases). Germline V CDR1 and CDR2: MNHNS, SASEGT. V was clipped by 2 bases and J by 3 bases, with 14 bases between them. The CDR3 has 15 amino acids. This CDR3 reads CASSELGGLHYEQYF. The CDR3 region has the DNA TGTGCCAGCAGTGAATTGGGGGGATTGCACTACGAGCAGTACTTC.

The chain has TRBV27 and TRBJ1-1, with TRBD1 identical over 11 bases. The CDR3 contains 16 residues. The germline V gene has CDR1 MNHEY and CDR2 SMNVEV (reference sequence). The V and J ends lost 7 bases and 5 bases, in that order; junction bases with no gene match: 12. The CDR3, as DNA: TGTGCCAGCAAGTCTCCCGGGGACAGGGGGAGAACTGAAGCTTTCTTT. It translates to CASKSPGDRGRTEAFF.

The chain uses TRBV19 and TRBJ2-6; 7 bases agree with TRBD1. The germline V gene has CDR1 LNHDA and CDR2 SQIVND (reference sequence). The CDR3 spans 14 residues. The V gene end was trimmed by 6 bases and the J gene end by 2 bases; junction bases not matched to a gene: 1. CDR3 amino acids: CASSDRAGANVLTF. The CDR3, as DNA: TGTGCCAGTAGCGACAGGGCTGGGGCCAACGTCCTGACTTTC.

The V gene is TRBV7-9, the J gene TRBJ1-1; 7 nucleotides align to TRBD1. Germline CDR1 reads SEHNR; CDR2 reads FQNEAQ (reference sequence). The CDR3 loop spans 14 amino acids. V trimming: 6 bases; J trimming: 3 bases; junction bases outside the gene matches: 7. In nucleotides, the CDR3 is TGTGCCAGCAGTCCACAGGGGCGAGACACTGAAGCTTTCTTT. Protein: CASSPQGRDTEAFF.

This chain links TRBV19 with TRBJ1-2, with D possibly being TRBD1 (6 bases). CDR1 LNHDA and CDR2 SQIVND come from the germline V gene (reference sequence). The V end lost 7 bases, the J end lost 1 base, and 16 bases lay between the germline ends. The length of the CDR3 is 15 residues. The CDR3 DNA is TGTGCCAGTATTCAAGGGGACAATAATAACTATGGCTACACCTTC. This encodes CASIQGDNNNYGYTF.

The V and J genes are TRBV5-4 and TRBJ2-2; TRBD2 aligns across 7 bases. The ends lost 2 bases at V and 4 bases at J; junction bases unmatched: 8. CDR1 is SGHNT and CDR2 is YYREEE in the germline V gene (reference sequence). The CDR3 consists of 16 residues. CDR3 in amino acids: CASSFWRGISTGELFF. CDR3 DNA sequence: TGTGCCAGCAGCTTCTGGCGGGGGATTTCCACCGGGGAGCTGTTTTTT.

V and J are TRBV6-1 and TRBJ1-1; D gene ambiguous. This CDR3 region has 14 residues. The germline gives CDR1 MNHNS, CDR2 SASEGT. Trimming cost V 6 bases and J 0 bases, with 11 bases left between them. CDR3 sequence reads: CASRLSMMNTEAFF. CDR3 DNA: TGTGCCAGCAGATTAAGCATGATGAACACTGAAGCTTTCTTT.

The gene calls are TRBV7-9 and TRBJ1-2; no firm D call. The CDR3 covers 13 residues. Germline V gene data show CDR1 as SEHNR and CDR2 as FQNEAQ (reference sequence). V was clipped by 11 bases and J by 0 bases, with 13 bases between them. In DNA, the CDR3 is TGTGCCTCGTCGTACAGCTCTAACTATGGCTACACCTTC. Encoded protein: CASSYSSNYGYTF.